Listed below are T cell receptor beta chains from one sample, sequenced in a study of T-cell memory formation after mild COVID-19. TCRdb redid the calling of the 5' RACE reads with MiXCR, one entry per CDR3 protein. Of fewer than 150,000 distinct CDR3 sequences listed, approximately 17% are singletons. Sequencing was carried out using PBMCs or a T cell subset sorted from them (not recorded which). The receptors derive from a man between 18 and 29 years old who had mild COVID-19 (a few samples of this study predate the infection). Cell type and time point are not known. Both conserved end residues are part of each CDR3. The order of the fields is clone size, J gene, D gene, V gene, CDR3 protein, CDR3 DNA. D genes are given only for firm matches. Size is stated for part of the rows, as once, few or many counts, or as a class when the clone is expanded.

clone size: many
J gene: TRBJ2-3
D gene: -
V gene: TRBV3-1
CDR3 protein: CASRSTDTQYF
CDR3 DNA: TGTGCCAGCAGATCCACAGATACGCAGTATTTT

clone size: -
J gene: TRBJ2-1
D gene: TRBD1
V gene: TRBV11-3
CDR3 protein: CASSPGQGTYNEQFF
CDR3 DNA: TGTGCCAGCAGCCCGGGACAGGGGACCTACAATGAGCAGTTCTTC

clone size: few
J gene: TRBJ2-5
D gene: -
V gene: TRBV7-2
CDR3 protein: CASSLGGGPETQYF
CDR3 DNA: TGTGCCAGCAGCTTAGGTGGGGGGCCCGAGACCCAGTACTTC

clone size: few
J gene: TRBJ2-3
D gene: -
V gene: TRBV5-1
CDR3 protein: CASSLVPDTQYF
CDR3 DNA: TGCGCCAGCAGCTTGGTGCCCGATACGCAGTATTTT

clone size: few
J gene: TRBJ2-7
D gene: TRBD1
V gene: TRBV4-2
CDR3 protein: CASSPPGQGPYEQYF
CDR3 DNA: TGTGCCAGCAGCCCACCGGGACAGGGGCCCTACGAGCAGTACTTC

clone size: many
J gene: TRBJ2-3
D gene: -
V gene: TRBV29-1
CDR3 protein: CSVITRPLTDTQYF
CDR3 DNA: TGCAGCGTTATTACCCGACCGCTCACAGATACGCAGTATTTT

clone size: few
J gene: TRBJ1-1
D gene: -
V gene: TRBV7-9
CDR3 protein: CASSLAQSNTEAFF
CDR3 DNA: TGTGCCAGCAGCTTAGCGCAAAGTAACACTGAAGCTTTCTTT

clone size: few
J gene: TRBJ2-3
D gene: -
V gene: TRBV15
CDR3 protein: CATSRGAGDTQYF
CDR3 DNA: TGTGCCACCAGCAGGGGGGCGGGGGATACGCAGTATTTT

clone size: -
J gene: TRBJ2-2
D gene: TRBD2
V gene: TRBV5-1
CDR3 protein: CASSHLTSSNTGELFF
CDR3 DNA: TGCGCCAGCAGCCACTTGACTAGCTCCAACACCGGGGAGCTGTTTTTT

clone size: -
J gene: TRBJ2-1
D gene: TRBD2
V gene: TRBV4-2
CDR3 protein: CASSQAGGYNEQFF
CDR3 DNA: TGTGCCAGCAGCCAAGCCGGGGGGTACAATGAGCAGTTCTTC

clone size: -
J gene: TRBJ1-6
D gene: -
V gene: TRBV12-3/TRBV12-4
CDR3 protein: CASSTDNSPLHF
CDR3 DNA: TGTGCCAGCAGTACCGATAATTCACCCCTCCACTTT